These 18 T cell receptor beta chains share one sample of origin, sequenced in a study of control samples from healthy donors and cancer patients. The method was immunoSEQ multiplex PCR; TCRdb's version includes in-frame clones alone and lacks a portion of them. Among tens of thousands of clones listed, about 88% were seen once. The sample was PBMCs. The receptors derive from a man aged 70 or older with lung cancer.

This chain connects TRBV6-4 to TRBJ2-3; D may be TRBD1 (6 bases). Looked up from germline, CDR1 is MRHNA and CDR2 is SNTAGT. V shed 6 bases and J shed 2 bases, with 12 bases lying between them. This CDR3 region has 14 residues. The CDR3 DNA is TGTGCCAGCAGGAGGGACATATCCACAGATACGCAGTATTTT. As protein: CASRRDISTDTQYF.

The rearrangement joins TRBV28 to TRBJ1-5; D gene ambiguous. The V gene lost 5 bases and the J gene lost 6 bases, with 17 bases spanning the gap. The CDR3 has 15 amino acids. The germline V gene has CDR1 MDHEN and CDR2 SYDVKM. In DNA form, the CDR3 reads TGTGCCAGCAGTATACCCGACGGGCTCGGTCAGCCCCAGCATTTT. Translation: CASSIPDGLGQPQHF.

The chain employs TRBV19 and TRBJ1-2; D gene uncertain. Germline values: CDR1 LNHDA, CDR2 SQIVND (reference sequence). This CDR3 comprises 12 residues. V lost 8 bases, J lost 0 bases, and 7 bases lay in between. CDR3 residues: CASRGSNYGYTF. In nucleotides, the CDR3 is TGTGCCAGTCGCGGATCTAACTATGGCTACACCTTC.

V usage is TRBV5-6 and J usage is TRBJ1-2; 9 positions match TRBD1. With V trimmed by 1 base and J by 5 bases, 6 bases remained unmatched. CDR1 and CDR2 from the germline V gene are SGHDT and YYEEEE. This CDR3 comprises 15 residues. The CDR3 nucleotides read TGTGCCAGCAGCTTGTCACAGGGGGCTGAGTATGGCTACACCTTC. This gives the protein CASSLSQGAEYGYTF.

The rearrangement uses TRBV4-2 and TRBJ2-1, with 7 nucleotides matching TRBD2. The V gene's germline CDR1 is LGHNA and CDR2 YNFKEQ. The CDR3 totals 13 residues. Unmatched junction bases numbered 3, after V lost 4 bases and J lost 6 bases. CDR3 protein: CASSLSSGNEQFF. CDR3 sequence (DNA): TGTGCCAGCAGCCTATCTAGCGGCAATGAGCAGTTCTTC.

CDR3 amino acids: CASSARGQTGQPQHF. For the CDR3, the DNA is TGTGCCAGCAGTGCTCGAGGGCAGACTGGTCAGCCCCAGCATTTT. The V and J genes are TRBV27 and TRBJ1-5, with D uncertain. Trimming removed 5 bases at V and 6 bases at J, with 17 bases between. The CDR3 is 15 amino acids. Per germline, CDR1 MNHEY and CDR2 SMNVEV (reference sequence).

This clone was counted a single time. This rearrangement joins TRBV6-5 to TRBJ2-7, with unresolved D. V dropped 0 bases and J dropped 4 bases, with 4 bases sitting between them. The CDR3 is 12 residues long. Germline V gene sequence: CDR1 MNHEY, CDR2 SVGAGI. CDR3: CASSYSRYEQYF. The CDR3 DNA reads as TGTGCCAGCAGTTACTCCAGGTACGAGCAGTACTTC.

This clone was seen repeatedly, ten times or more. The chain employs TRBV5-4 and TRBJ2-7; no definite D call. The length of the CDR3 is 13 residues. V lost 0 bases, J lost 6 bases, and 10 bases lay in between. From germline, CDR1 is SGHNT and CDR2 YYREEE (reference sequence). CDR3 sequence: CASSLDRGREQYF. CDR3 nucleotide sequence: TGTGCCAGCAGCTTGGATCGTGGCCGCGAGCAGTACTTC.

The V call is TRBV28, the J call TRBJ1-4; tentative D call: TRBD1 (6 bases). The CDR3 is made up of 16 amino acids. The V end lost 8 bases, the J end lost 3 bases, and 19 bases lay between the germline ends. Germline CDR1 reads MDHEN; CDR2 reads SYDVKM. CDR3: CASGNGGHIANEKLFF. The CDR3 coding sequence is TGTGCCAGCGGTAACGGGGGACACATAGCTAATGAAAAACTGTTTTTT.

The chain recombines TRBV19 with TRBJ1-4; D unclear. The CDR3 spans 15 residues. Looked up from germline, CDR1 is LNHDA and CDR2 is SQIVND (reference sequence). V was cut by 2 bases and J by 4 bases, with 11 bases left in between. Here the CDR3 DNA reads TGTGCCAGTAGTATACAAGGGAACCGTAATGAAAAACTGTTTTTT. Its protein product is CASSIQGNRNEKLFF.

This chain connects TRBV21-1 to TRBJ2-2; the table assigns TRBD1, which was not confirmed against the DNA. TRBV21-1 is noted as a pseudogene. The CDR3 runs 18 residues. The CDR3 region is CASRNSSGPGGWTGELFF. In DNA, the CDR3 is TGTGCCAGCAGAAACTCCAGCGGTCCAGGGGGATGGACCGGGGAGCTGTTTTTT.

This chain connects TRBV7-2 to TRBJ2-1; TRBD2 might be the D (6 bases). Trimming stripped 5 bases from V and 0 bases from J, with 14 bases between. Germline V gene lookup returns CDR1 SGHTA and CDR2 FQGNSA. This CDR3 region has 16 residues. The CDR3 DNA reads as TGTGCCAGCAGCCCACGGCCGGGGGTCTCCTACAATGAGCAGTTCTTC. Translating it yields CASSPRPGVSYNEQFF.

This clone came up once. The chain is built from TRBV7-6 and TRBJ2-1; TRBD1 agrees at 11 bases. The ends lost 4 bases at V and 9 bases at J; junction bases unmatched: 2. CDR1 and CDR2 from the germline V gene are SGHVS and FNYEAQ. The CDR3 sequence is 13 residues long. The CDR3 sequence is CASSWDRGGEQFF. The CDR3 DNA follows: TGTGCCAGCAGCTGGGACAGGGGGGGTGAGCAGTTCTTC.

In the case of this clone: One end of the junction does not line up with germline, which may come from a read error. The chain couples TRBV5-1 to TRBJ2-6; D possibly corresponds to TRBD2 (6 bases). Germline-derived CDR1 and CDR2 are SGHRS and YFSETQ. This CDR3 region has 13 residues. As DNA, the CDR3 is TGCGCCAGCAGCTTGGCCGGGACTTTTCCCTTGGCTTTC. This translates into CASSLAGTFPLAF.

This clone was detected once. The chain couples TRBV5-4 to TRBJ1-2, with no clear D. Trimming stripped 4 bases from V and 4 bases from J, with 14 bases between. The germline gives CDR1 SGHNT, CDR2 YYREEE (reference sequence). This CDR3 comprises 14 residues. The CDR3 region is CASSQMVVGYGYTF. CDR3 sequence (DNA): TGTGCCAGCAGCCAAATGGTAGTTGGCTATGGCTACACCTTC. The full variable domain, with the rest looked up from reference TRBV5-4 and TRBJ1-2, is ETGVTQSPTHLIKTRGQQVTLRCSSQSGHNTVSWYQQALGQGPQFIFQYYREEENGRGNFPPRFSGLQFPNYSSELNVNALELDDSALYLCASSQMVVGYGYTFGSGTRLTVV.

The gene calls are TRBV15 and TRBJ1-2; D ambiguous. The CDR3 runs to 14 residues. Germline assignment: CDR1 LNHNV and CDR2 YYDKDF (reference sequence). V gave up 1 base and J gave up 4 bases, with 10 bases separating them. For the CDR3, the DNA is TGTGCCACCAGCAGAGCGACGGTCGCCTATGGCTACACCTTC. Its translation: CATSRATVAYGYTF.

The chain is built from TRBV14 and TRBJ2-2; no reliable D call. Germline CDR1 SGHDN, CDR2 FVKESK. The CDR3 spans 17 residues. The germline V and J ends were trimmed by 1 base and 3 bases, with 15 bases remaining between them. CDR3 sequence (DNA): TGTGCCAGCAGCCAAGGAGGAGTAGGGCGGTACACCGGGGAGCTGTTTTTT. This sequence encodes CASSQGGVGRYTGELFF.

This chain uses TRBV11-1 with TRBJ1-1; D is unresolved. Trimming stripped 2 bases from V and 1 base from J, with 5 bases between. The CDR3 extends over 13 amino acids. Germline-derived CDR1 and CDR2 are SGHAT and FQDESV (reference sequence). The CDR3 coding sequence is TGTGCCAGCAGCTTAAAGTGGAACACTGAAGCTTTCTTT. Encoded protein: CASSLKWNTEAFF.